The clone carrying this T cell receptor beta chain was seen a handful of times. As yet, its antigen is unknown. This record belongs to a study of T cell responses to AZD1222 COVID-19 vaccine. Study outcomes and limitations: Unmutated variant regions are reportedly the target of nearly half of TCRs that are spike-specific.

Repertoires were generated with immunoSEQ multiplex PCR, while TCRdb's copy carries only in-frame clones and drops some. The sample has 59,000 or so clones; around 84% are singletons. Germline CDR1 SEHNR, CDR2 FQNEAQ (reference sequence). The germline V and J ends were trimmed by 3 bases and 4 bases, with 9 bases remaining between them. This CDR3 comprises 13 residues. The J gene is TRBJ1-1, the V gene TRBV7-9; D is possibly TRBD1 (5 bases). The receptor's source is an adult in good health. The sequenced sample was peripheral blood, obtained on day 0 of AZD1222 vaccination. The CDR3 nucleotides are TGTGCCAGCAGCTTGACAGTAACCACTGAAGCTTTCTTT. Protein sequence: CASSLTVTTEAFF. Full variable domain (missing parts from reference TRBV7-9 and TRBJ1-1): DTGVSQNPRHKITKRGQNVTFRCDPISEHNRLYWYRQTLGQGPEFLTYFQNEAQLEKSRLLSDRFSAERPKGSFSTLEIQRTEQGDSAMYLCASSLTVTTEAFFGQGTRLTVV.